This T cell receptor beta chain was sequenced for a study of T cell responses to AZD1222 COVID-19 vaccine. Study findings and constraints: Two doses of AZD1222 preceded a rise in Spike-specific TCR breadth and depth. AZD1222 recipients seropositive at baseline numbered only 5 or 6. Spike as a whole was targeted by vaccine-associated CD4 TCRs, dominant at 160-218 and 743-854. Repertoire samples came only from after the peak T cell response.

Profiled with immunoSEQ multiplex PCR; TCRdb holds only in-frame clones, not every one. This table holds about 140,000 clones, around 92% found once. Concerning this clone itself: Its antigen is unidentified.

This CDR3 has 15 residues. V is TRBV21-1 and J is TRBJ2-7; the D call TRBD1 from the table was never checked on the DNA. TRBV21-1 is a known pseudogene. The sample here was peripheral blood, taken 28 days after the second AZD1222 dose. The origin of this receptor is an adult who received the AZD1222 COVID-19 vaccine. This chain's CDR3 is CASISFGTRVCEQYF. CDR3 sequence (DNA): TGTGCCAGCATATCTTTCGGGACACGGGTATGCGAGCAGTACTTC.